This T cell receptor (beta chain) originates from a study of T-cell reconstitution after alpha-beta-depleted transplantation in children. This clonotype was recorded at least ten times. Antigen unknown. Unique molecular identifiers were incorporated when the TCRbeta library was constructed. In TCRdb, the PCR reads were re-called with MiXCR into one record per CDR3 protein. The sample contains about 200,000 distinct CDR3 sequences, about 6.6% of which appear only once. Per germline, CDR1 DFQATT and CDR2 SNEGSKA (reference sequence). This CDR3 has 14 amino acids. V was pared by 3 bases and J by 0 bases, with 9 bases between. Whole-study findings and limits: The study reportedly traced alpha-beta T cells about two months after transplant to several hundred expanded graft clones. A year had passed since transplant, and T-cell counts and diversity by then came mostly from newly produced T cells.

The rearrangement joins TRBV20-1 to TRBJ1-3; TRBD1 might be the D (5 bases). This specimen consisted of PBMCs, obtained before TCRalphabeta/CD19-depleted stem cell transplant. This sequence was found in a boy aged 2 to 10 with acute lymphoblastic leukemia, due to receive a stem cell transplant. The CDR3 bases are TGCAGTGCTAGGGACAACCTCTCTGGAAACACCATATATTTT. Its translation is CSARDNLSGNTIYF.